This TCR beta chain was sequenced for a study of T cell clones after liver transplantation. The CDR3 has 12 amino acids. The ends were cut back, 3 bases at V and 0 bases at J, with 4 bases in the middle. Germline loops: CDR1 SGHRS, CDR2 YFSETQ. Assay: immunoSEQ multiplex PCR; the TCRdb copy retains only in-frame clones and omits some. This repertoire shows tens of thousands of clones, around 90% found once; its top ten account for 2% to 3%. This clonotype was obtained from a human donor who received a liver transplant. The sequences come from CD4+ T cells from blood, collected before liver transplant. The V gene is TRBV5-1, the J gene TRBJ2-7; D is unresolved. CDR3 nucleotide sequence: TGCGCCAGCAGCTCTTCCTCCTACGAGCAGTACTTC. This translates into CASSSSSYEQYF. Full variable domain (outside the CDR3, taken from reference TRBV5-1 and TRBJ2-7): KAGVTQTPRYLIKTRGQQVTLSCSPISGHRSVSWYQQTPGQGLQFLFEYFSETQRNKGNFPGRFSGRQFSNSRSEMNVSTLELGDSALYLCASSSSSYEQYFGPGTRLTVT.